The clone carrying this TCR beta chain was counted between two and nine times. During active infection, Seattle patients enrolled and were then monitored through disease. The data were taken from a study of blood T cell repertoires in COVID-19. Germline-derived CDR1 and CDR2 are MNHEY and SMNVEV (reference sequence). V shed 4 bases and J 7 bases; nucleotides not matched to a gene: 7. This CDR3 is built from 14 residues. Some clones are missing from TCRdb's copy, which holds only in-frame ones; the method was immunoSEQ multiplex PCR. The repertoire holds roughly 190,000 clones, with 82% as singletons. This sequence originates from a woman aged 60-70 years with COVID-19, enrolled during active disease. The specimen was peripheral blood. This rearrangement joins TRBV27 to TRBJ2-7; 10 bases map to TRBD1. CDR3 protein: CASSYGQGGGEQYF. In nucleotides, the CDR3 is TGTGCCAGCAGTTACGGACAGGGGGGTGGGGAGCAGTACTTC.